One and the same sample provided the 21 T cell receptor beta chains below, sequenced in a study of PD-1 blockade in mismatch repair-deficient tumors. Here immunoSEQ multiplex PCR was the method, and the copy in TCRdb shows in-frame clones only, minus some. The table shows 90,000 to 130,000 clones, with over 65% occurring only once. This material consisted of peripheral blood, taken about 60 weeks after starting pembrolizumab. The receptors stem from an adult with mismatch repair-deficient cancer.

The genes are TRBV7-9 and TRBJ1-2; 8 bases are shared with TRBD1. The CDR3 loop spans 14 amino acids. Germline CDR1 and CDR2: SEHNR and FQNEAQ (reference sequence). The J segment lost 0 bases and the V segment lost 4 bases, leaving 1 base of the junction unmatched. CDR3 DNA sequence: TGTGCCAGCAGCTGGGACAGGTCTAACTATGGCTACACCTTC. It is translated as CASSWDRSNYGYTF.

This chain links TRBV5-4 with TRBJ2-7, with 7 bases that match TRBD2. CDR1 and CDR2 (germline): SGHNT, YYREEE (reference sequence). V lost 4 bases, J lost 4 bases, and 5 bases stayed unmatched. CDR3 length equals 13 residues. CDR3 in amino acids: CASSQGLQYEQYF. CDR3 bases: TGTGCCAGCAGCCAGGGACTACAGTACGAGCAGTACTTC.

The chain employs TRBV7-8 and TRBJ2-5; D remains unclear. The CDR3 totals 13 residues. The germline CDR1 and CDR2 sequences are SGHVS and FQNEAQ. V shed 5 bases and J shed 5 bases, with 12 bases lying between them. The DNA for the CDR3 is TGTGCCAGCAGCCGTCTCCCGTGGGAGACCCAGTACTTC. Translated: CASSRLPWETQYF.

The chain combines TRBV30 with TRBJ2-1; 7 bases are a match to TRBD1. Germline lookup yields CDR1 GTSNPN and CDR2 SVGIG (reference sequence). This CDR3 is 13 amino acids long. J was trimmed by 3 bases and V by 5 bases; bases with no gene match: 4. The CDR3 DNA follows: TGTGCCTGGGGGGGACAGTACTACAATGAGCAGTTCTTC. It codes for CAWGGQYYNEQFF.

The chain employs TRBV12-5 and TRBJ2-1; D is undetermined. Trimming pared 7 bases from V and 5 bases from J, leaving 9 bases between. CDR3 size: 12 residues. CDR1 is LGHNT, CDR2 FRNRAP, per germline. CDR3 region: CASAPWDNEQFF. DNA of the CDR3: TGTGCTAGTGCCCCCTGGGACAATGAGCAGTTCTTC.

The chain carries TRBV7-6 and TRBJ2-7; 8 nucleotides line up with TRBD1. This CDR3 has 15 residues. Germline loops: CDR1 SGHVS, CDR2 FNYEAQ. V trimming: 2 bases; J trimming: 4 bases; junction bases outside the gene matches: 7. The DNA of the CDR3 is TGTGCCAGCAGCTTACAGCCGGGACAGGAGTACGAGCAGTACTTC. Protein sequence: CASSLQPGQEYEQYF.

The chain couples TRBV6-4 to TRBJ2-1, with 9 positions matching TRBD2. The junction had 7 bases not matched to a gene; V was cut back by 6 bases and J by 4 bases. The CDR3 extends over 15 amino acids. The V gene's germline CDR1 is MRHNA and CDR2 SNTAGT. CDR3 sequence: CASSDGTSRYNEQFF. The CDR3 DNA sequence: TGTGCCAGCAGCGACGGGACTAGCCGATACAATGAGCAGTTCTTC.

The V and J genes are TRBV11-2 and TRBJ2-7; 11 bases fit TRBD2. The CDR3 runs 13 residues. V lost 5 bases and J lost 12; bases outside the gene matches: 9. Germline CDR1 reads SGHAT; CDR2 reads FQNNGV. Here the CDR3 DNA reads TGTGCCAGCAGCCCCACTAGCGGGAGATCTCGGTACTTC. Its translation is CASSPTSGRSRYF. The full variable domain, rest sourced from reference TRBV11-2 and TRBJ2-7, is EAGVAQSPRYKIIEKRQSVAFWCNPISGHATLYWYQQILGQGPKLLIQFQNNGVVDDSQLPKDRFSAERLKGVDSTLKIQPAKLEDSAVYLCASSPTSGRSRYFGPGTRLTVT.

This clone was counted between two and nine times. CDR3 sequence (DNA): TGCAGCGTTGTAGCACTAGCGGGAGCCCATGAGCAGTTCTTC. It translates to CSVVALAGAHEQFF. The genes are TRBV29-1 and TRBJ2-1; 11 nucleotides line up with TRBD2. Trimming removed 4 bases from V and 8 bases from J; junction bases left unmatched: 7. The CDR3 covers 14 residues. Germline assignment: CDR1 SQVTM and CDR2 ANQGSEA.

The chain recombines TRBV5-1 with TRBJ2-2; TRBD2 aligns across 7 bases. The CDR3 has 15 amino acids. V shed 5 bases, J shed 2 bases, and the junction held 6 bases outside the gene matches. Germline values: CDR1 SGHRS, CDR2 YFSETQ. The CDR3 bases are TGCGCCAGCAGTAGGAGCGGGATCAACACCGGGGAGCTGTTTTTT. Its protein product is CASSRSGINTGELFF.

The chain has TRBV7-8 and TRBJ1-1, with 7 bases lining up with TRBD1. The CDR3 runs to 14 residues. The germline gives CDR1 SGHVS, CDR2 FQNEAQ. V lost 6 bases, J lost 2 bases, and 6 bases stayed unmatched. Written as DNA, the CDR3 is TGTGCCAGCAGGCTTCAGGGGGGAAACACTGAAGCTTTCTTT. It translates to CASRLQGGNTEAFF.

The chain uses TRBV27 and TRBJ2-7; 10 bases align to TRBD1. The CDR3 loop spans 16 amino acids. CDR1 is MNHEY, CDR2 SMNVEV, per germline (reference sequence). J gave up 8 bases and V 5 bases, and 15 bases lay outside the gene matches. This chain's CDR3 is CASSLTPGQGSRKQYF. For the CDR3, the DNA is TGTGCCAGCAGTCTCACCCCGGGACAGGGGTCCAGGAAGCAGTACTTC.

This chain uses TRBV5-6 with TRBJ2-7; 9 positions agree with TRBD2. Germline values: CDR1 SGHDT, CDR2 YYEEEE. J gave up 2 bases and V 0 bases, and 3 bases lay outside the gene matches. This CDR3 is built from 15 residues. CDR3 protein: CASSLGAGGPYEQYF. The CDR3, as DNA: TGTGCCAGCAGCTTGGGGGCGGGAGGGCCCTACGAGCAGTACTTC.

The CDR3 loop is CASIHGETGSFEQYF. Written as DNA, the CDR3 is TGTGCCAGCATTCATGGAGAGACAGGGTCGTTCGAGCAGTACTTC. The chain employs TRBV6-9 and TRBJ2-7; 7 bases are shared with TRBD1. This CDR3 has 15 residues. The J segment lost 6 bases and the V segment lost 7 bases, leaving 15 bases of the junction unmatched. Germline V gene data show CDR1 as MNHGY and CDR2 as SVAAGI.

The chain has TRBV28 and TRBJ2-7, with D possibly matching TRBD2 (5 bases). V was pared by 5 bases and J by 7 bases, with 15 bases between. In germline, CDR1 is MDHEN, CDR2 SYDVKM. The CDR3 is 13 amino acids. DNA of the CDR3: TGTGCCAGCAGTAAAAGTGATTCGGGGGAGCAGTACTTC. Its protein is CASSKSDSGEQYF.

V gene TRBV6-6 combines with J gene TRBJ1-5; D gene unclear. V was shortened by 8 bases and J by 0 bases, with 8 bases between the two germline ends. Germline CDR1 reads MNHNY; CDR2 reads SVGAGI (reference sequence). The CDR3 is made up of 13 amino acids. The CDR3 region is CASGLSSNQPQHF. CDR3 DNA sequence: TGTGCCAGCGGTCTGAGTAGCAATCAGCCCCAGCATTTT.

The rearrangement links TRBV7-9 to TRBJ2-7; maybe TRBD2 (7 bases). V was shortened by 2 bases and J by 3 bases, with 20 bases between the two germline ends. Germline CDR1 is SEHNR and CDR2 is FQNEAQ (reference sequence). This CDR3 is 17 amino acids long. Here the CDR3 reads CASSLFPVGGRFYEQYF. The CDR3, as DNA: TGTGCCAGCAGCTTATTCCCCGTGGGGGGGCGGTTCTACGAGCAGTACTTC. The variable domain in full, completed from reference TRBV7-9 and TRBJ2-7, reads DTGVSQNPRHKITKRGQNVTFRCDPISEHNRLYWYRQTLGQGPEFLTYFQNEAQLEKSRLLSDRFSAERPKGSFSTLEIQRTEQGDSAMYLCASSLFPVGGRFYEQYFGPGTRLTVT.

This clone came up a few times. The chain combines TRBV7-2 with TRBJ2-3; tentatively, D is TRBD2 (7 bases). V lost 5 bases, J lost 6 bases, and 18 bases lay in between. This CDR3 has 15 amino acids. The germline V gene has CDR1 SGHTA and CDR2 FQGNSA. The CDR3 here is CASSGRGRGVDTQYF. The CDR3 region has the DNA TGTGCCAGCAGCGGGAGGGGCAGGGGCGTCGATACGCAGTATTTT. Supplemented by reference TRBV7-2 and TRBJ2-3, the full variable domain reads GAGVSQSPSNKVTEKGKDVELRCDPISGHTALYWYRQSLGQGLEFLIYFQGNSAPDKSGLPSDRFSAERTGGSVSTLTIQRTQQEDSAVYLCASSGRGRGVDTQYFGPGTRLTVL.

V and J are TRBV6-5 and TRBJ2-1, with TRBD2 matching over 9 bases. The germline gives CDR1 MNHEY, CDR2 SVGAGI. J lost 7 bases, V lost 5 bases, and 9 bases had no gene match. The CDR3 extends over 15 amino acids. The DNA of the CDR3 is TGTGCCAGCAGTGCCGCCGGGACTAGCAGGAATGAGCAGTTCTTC. It codes for CASSAAGTSRNEQFF.

This chain uses TRBV2 with TRBJ1-4; no clear D gene. This CDR3 contains 15 residues. V shed 6 bases and J shed 0 bases, with 11 bases lying between them. Germline V gene lookup returns CDR1 SNHLY and CDR2 FYNNEI. The CDR3 DNA follows: TGTGCCAGCAGAGGCAACACCGCAACTAATGAAAAACTGTTTTTT. Amino acids: CASRGNTATNEKLFF.

This chain links TRBV6-5 with TRBJ2-1; TRBD1 is a possible D gene (5 bases). CDR1 MNHEY and CDR2 SVGAGI come from the germline V gene. The CDR3 spans 15 residues. V was clipped by 2 bases and J by 0 bases, with 8 bases between them. As DNA, the CDR3 is TGTGCCAGCAGTTACGGGGCCGTCTCCTACAATGAGCAGTTCTTC. Translation gives CASSYGAVSYNEQFF.